This T cell receptor (beta chain) was sequenced in a study of blood T cell repertoires in COVID-19. Sequenced by immunoSEQ multiplex PCR; TCRdb stores in-frame clones only, minus some. The profile shows about 190,000 clones, about nine tenths of them singletons. Looked up from germline, CDR1 is LNHDA and CDR2 is SQIVND (reference sequence). The CDR3 spans 15 residues. Trimming cost V 8 bases and J 2 bases, with 17 bases left between them. The V call is TRBV19, the J call TRBJ2-3, with D tentatively TRBD1 (5 bases). Sequencing was done on a sample of peripheral blood. The receptor comes from a man aged 40-49 years with acute or convalescent COVID-19. CDR3 amino acids: CASLKVGASTDTQYF. CDR3 in DNA: TGTGCCAGTCTGAAGGTAGGGGCGTCCACAGATACGCAGTATTTT.